Listed here is a single T cell receptor (beta chain). This specimen belongs to a study of CD8 T cells in Susac syndrome. The RNA input was roughly 0.45 to 1 ug, and it was reverse transcribed with random hexamers. An immunoSEQ multiplex PCR amplified TCR beta CDR3 over 54 Vbeta and 13 Jbeta. TCRdb ran MiXCR on the immunoSEQ multiplex PCR reads and lists one entry per CDR3 protein. The sample contains approximately 120,000 distinct CDR3 sequences, just under 95% of which appear only once. This CDR3 is 15 amino acids long. Trimming shortened V by 3 bases and J by 3 bases, and 14 bases separated the two germline ends. Germline V gene data show CDR1 as LGHNA and CDR2 as YSLEER. Purification of the CD8+ and CD4+ T cells relied on negative isolation, and TEMRA cells underwent FACS enrichment.

The receptor's source is a human donor in good health. V is TRBV4-3 and J is TRBJ2-5; D unresolved. Specimen: CD8+ T cells from PBMCs. CDR3 coding DNA: TGCGCCAGCAGCCAGATAATATCAGGAGAAGAGACCCAGTACTTC. It codes for CASSQIISGEETQYF.